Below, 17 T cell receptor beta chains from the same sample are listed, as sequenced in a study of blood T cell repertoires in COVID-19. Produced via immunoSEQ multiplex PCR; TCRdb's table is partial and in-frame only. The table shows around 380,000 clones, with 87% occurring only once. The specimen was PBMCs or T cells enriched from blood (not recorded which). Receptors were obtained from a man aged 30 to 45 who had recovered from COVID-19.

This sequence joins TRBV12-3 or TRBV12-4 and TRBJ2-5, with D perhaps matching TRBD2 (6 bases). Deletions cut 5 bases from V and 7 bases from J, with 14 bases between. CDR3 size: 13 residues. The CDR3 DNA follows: TGTGCCAGCAGTGACGGGACTCTGGGGACCCAGTACTTC. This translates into CASSDGTLGTQYF.

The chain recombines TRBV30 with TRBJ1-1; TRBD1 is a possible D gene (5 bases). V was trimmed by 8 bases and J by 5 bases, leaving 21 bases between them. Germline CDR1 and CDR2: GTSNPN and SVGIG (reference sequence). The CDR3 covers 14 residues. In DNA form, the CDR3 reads TGTGCCGGGGACCCCGGGGGAGGAGGAACTGAAGCTTTCTTT. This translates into CAGDPGGGGTEAFF.

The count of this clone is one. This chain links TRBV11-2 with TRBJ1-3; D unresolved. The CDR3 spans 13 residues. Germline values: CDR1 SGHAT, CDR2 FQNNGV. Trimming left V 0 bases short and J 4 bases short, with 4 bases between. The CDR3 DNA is TGTGCCAGCAGCTTAGAACGGGGAAACACCATATATTTT. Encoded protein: CASSLERGNTIYF.

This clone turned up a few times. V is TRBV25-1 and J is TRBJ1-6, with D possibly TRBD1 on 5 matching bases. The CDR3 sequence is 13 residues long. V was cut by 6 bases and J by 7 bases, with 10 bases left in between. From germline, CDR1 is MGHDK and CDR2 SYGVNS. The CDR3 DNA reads TGTGCCAGCAGGCCCAGGGTGAATTCACCCCTCCACTTT. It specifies CASRPRVNSPLHF.

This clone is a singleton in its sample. The CDR3 sequence: CASTPGGELFF. The CDR3, as DNA: TGTGCCAGCACGCCGGGGGGGGAGCTGTTTTTT. The chain employs TRBV12-3 or TRBV12-4 and TRBJ2-2; perhaps TRBD2 as D (5 bases). The CDR3 loop spans 11 amino acids. V was cut by 7 bases and J by 8 bases, with 8 bases left in between.

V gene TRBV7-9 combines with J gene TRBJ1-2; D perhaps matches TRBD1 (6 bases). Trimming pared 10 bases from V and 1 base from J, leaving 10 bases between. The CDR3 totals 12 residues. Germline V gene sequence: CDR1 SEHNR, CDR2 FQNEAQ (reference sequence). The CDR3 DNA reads TGTGCCACTCCGGGACATAACTATGGCTACACCTTC. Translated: CATPGHNYGYTF.

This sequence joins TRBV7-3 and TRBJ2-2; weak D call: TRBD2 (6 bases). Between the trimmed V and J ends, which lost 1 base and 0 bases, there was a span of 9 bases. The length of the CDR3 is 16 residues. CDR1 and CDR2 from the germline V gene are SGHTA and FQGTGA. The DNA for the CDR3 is TGTGCCAGCAGCTTAAAGGCGGGGACGAACACCGGGGAGCTGTTTTTT. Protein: CASSLKAGTNTGELFF.

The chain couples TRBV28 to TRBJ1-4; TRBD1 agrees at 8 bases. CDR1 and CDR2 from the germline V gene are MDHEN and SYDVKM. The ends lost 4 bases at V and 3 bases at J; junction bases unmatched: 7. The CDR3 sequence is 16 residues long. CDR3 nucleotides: TGTGCCAGCAGTTCCGGACAGGGAGGCGCTAATGAAAAACTGTTTTTT. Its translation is CASSSGQGGANEKLFF.

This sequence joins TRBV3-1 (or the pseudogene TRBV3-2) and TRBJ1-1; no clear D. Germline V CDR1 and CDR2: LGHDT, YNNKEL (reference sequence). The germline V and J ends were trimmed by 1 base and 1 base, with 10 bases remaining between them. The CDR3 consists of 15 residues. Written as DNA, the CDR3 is TGTGCCAGCAGCCAAGTTTGGTCAGGGAACACTGAAGCTTTCTTT. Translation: CASSQVWSGNTEAFF.

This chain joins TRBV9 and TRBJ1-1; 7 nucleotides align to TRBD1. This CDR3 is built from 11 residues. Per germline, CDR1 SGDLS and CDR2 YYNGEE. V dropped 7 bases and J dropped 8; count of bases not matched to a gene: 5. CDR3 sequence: CASGRQGEAFF. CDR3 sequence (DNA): TGTGCCAGCGGAAGACAGGGCGAAGCTTTCTTT.

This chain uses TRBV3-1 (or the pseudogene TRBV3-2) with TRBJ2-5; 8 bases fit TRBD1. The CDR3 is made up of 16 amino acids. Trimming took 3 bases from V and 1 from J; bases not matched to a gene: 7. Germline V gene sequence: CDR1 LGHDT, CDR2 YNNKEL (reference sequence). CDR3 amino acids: CASSQLGTGGQETQYF. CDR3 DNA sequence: TGTGCCAGCAGCCAGCTCGGCACAGGGGGCCAAGAGACCCAGTACTTC.

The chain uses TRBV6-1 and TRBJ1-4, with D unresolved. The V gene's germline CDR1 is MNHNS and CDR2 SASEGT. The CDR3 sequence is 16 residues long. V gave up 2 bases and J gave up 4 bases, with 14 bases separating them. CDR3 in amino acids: CASSEYPVRNNEKLFF. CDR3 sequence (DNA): TGTGCCAGCAGTGAATATCCGGTCCGCAATAATGAAAAACTGTTTTTT.

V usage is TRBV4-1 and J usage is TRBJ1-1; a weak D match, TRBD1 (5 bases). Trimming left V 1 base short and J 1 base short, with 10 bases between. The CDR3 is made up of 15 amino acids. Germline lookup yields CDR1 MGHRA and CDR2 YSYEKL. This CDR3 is CASSQVSGGNTEAFF. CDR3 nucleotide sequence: TGCGCCAGCAGCCAAGTATCGGGGGGGAACACTGAAGCTTTCTTT.

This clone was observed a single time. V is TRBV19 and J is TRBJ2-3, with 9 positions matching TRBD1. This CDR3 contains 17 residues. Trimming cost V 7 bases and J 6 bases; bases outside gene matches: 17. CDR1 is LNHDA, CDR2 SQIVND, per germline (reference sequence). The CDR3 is CASTSLFGTGREDTQYF. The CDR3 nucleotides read TGTGCCAGTACCTCTTTGTTCGGGACAGGGCGAGAGGATACGCAGTATTTT.

The CDR3 nucleotides read TGTGCCACCAGCAGAGATCTCTCGGGACTGGGTTCCTACGAGCAGTACTTC. The encoded protein is CATSRDLSGLGSYEQYF. This chain joins TRBV15 and TRBJ2-7, with D possibly being TRBD2 (6 bases). This CDR3 comprises 17 residues. The V end lost 0 bases, the J end lost 1 base, and 16 bases lay between the germline ends. Germline V CDR1 and CDR2: LNHNV, YYDKDF (reference sequence).

The CDR3: CASSAGWGDEAFF. Written as DNA, the CDR3 is TGCGCCAGCAGCGCCGGGTGGGGGGACGAAGCTTTCTTT. V is TRBV5-1 and J is TRBJ1-1; possibly TRBD1 for D (5 bases). Germline assignment: CDR1 SGHRS and CDR2 YFSETQ. Trimming removed 4 bases from V and 8 bases from J, with 15 bases in between. CDR3 length: 13 amino acids.

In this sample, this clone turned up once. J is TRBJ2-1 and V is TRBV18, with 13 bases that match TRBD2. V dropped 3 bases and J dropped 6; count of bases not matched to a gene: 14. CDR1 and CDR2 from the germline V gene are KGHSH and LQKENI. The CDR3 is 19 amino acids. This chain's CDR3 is CASSPSLKLGLAGSNEQFF. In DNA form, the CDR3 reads TGTGCCAGCTCACCGTCCCTGAAGCTGGGACTAGCGGGGTCCAATGAGCAGTTCTTC.